The 25 T cell receptor beta chains presented below share a single source sample, sequenced in a study of blood T cell repertoires in COVID-19. The assay was immunoSEQ multiplex PCR, and TCRdb's table has in-frame clones only and misses some. Here the sample spans 300,000 to 500,000 clones, roughly 90% being singletons. The sample was PBMCs or T cells enriched from blood (not recorded which). The receptors were sampled from a woman younger than 45 with acute COVID-19.

This sequence joins TRBV2 and TRBJ1-1; TRBD1 is a possible D gene (5 bases). Deletions cut 1 base from V and 0 bases from J, with 9 bases between. The CDR3 runs 15 residues. Germline-derived CDR1 and CDR2 are SNHLY and FYNNEI. The CDR3 sequence is CASSEGGRVNTEAFF. The CDR3 region has the DNA TGTGCCAGCAGTGAAGGGGGCAGGGTGAACACTGAAGCTTTCTTT.

The chain employs TRBV14 and TRBJ2-7; 8 bases align to TRBD2. The CDR3 contains 16 residues. The germline gives CDR1 SGHDN, CDR2 FVKESK. V dropped 5 bases and J dropped 5; count of bases not matched to a gene: 14. CDR3 amino acids: CASSSVSSGFTHEQYF. The CDR3 DNA reads TGTGCCAGCAGCTCGGTCTCTAGCGGGTTTACCCACGAGCAGTACTTC.

The chain recombines TRBV19 with TRBJ1-2, with D unresolved. The CDR3 loop spans 12 amino acids. Trimming pared 6 bases from V and 1 base from J, leaving 6 bases between. CDR1 LNHDA and CDR2 SQIVND come from the germline V gene (reference sequence). CDR3 nucleotides: TGTGCCAGTAGCAGGTATAACTATGGCTACACCTTC. Its translation: CASSRYNYGYTF.

This chain uses TRBV19 with TRBJ1-1; 7 nucleotides line up with TRBD1. J was trimmed by 3 bases and V by 4 bases; bases with no gene match: 5. Germline V gene data show CDR1 as LNHDA and CDR2 as SQIVND (reference sequence). The CDR3 consists of 14 residues. The CDR3 DNA sequence: TGTGCCAGTAGTACGGACAGGACCCACACTGAAGCTTTCTTT. Residues: CASSTDRTHTEAFF.

The CDR3 region has the DNA TGCGCCAGCAGTGGCAACCAGAACACTGAAGCTTTCTTT. Encoded protein: CASSGNQNTEAFF. The V and J genes are TRBV5-1 and TRBJ1-1, with no clear D. The CDR3 length is 13 residues. The V and J ends lost 5 bases and 1 base respectively, with 9 bases between them. The V gene's germline CDR1 is SGHRS and CDR2 YFSETQ.

The gene calls are TRBV24-1 and TRBJ1-5; D gene ambiguous. Germline V gene data show CDR1 as KGHDR and CDR2 as SFDVKD. The CDR3 spans 13 residues. V gave up 8 bases and J gave up 4 bases, with 11 bases separating them. CDR3 coding DNA: TGTGCCACCACCCCCCGTTCGAATCAGCCCCAGCATTTT. This translates into CATTPRSNQPQHF.

The genes are TRBV6-1 and TRBJ1-5; perhaps TRBD1 as D (6 bases). V dropped 4 bases and J dropped 4 bases, with 20 bases sitting between them. The CDR3 has 17 amino acids. The germline V gene encodes CDR1 MNHNS and CDR2 SASEGT. CDR3 nucleotides: TGTGCCAGCAGTGGTGGGCAGGGGCATGCCTGGAATCAGCCCCAGCATTTT. Encoded protein: CASSGGQGHAWNQPQHF.

Here the CDR3 reads CASSLGTGSNYGYTF. The CDR3 DNA follows: TGTGCCAGCAGCTTGGGGACAGGGTCTAACTATGGCTACACCTTC. The J gene is TRBJ1-2, the V gene TRBV5-5; 8 bases line up with TRBD1. J gave up 0 bases and V 0 bases, and 1 base lay outside the gene matches. The germline gives CDR1 SGHKS, CDR2 YYEKEE (reference sequence). The CDR3 sequence is 15 residues long.

This chain connects TRBV19 to TRBJ1-5, with D possibly being TRBD1 (5 bases). V lost 5 bases to trimming and J lost 10 bases, with 15 bases between them. The CDR3 spans 13 residues. CDR1 and CDR2 (germline): LNHDA, SQIVND (reference sequence). The CDR3 loop is CASSGKGFSPQHF. DNA of the CDR3: TGTGCCAGTAGTGGGAAGGGGTTCAGCCCCCAGCATTTT.

The genes are TRBV19 and TRBJ1-1; D not certain. Germline lookup yields CDR1 LNHDA and CDR2 SQIVND (reference sequence). Trimming stripped 0 bases from V and 4 bases from J, with 12 bases between. This CDR3 is 15 amino acids long. The CDR3: CASSIEEGVVTEAFF. The CDR3, as DNA: TGTGCCAGTAGTATAGAGGAGGGAGTGGTCACTGAAGCTTTCTTT.

The chain carries TRBV6-6 and TRBJ1-2; TRBD1 agrees at 9 bases. Germline V gene sequence: CDR1 MNHNY, CDR2 SVGAGI (reference sequence). CDR3 length equals 14 residues. Losses at the gene ends were 5 bases for V and 4 bases for J; bases not matched to a gene: 5. The CDR3 is CASSRDRDSYGYTF. CDR3 nucleotide sequence: TGTGCCAGCAGTCGGGACAGGGACAGCTATGGCTACACCTTC.

The J gene is TRBJ1-2, the V gene TRBV24-1; D is perhaps TRBD1 (5 bases). The CDR3 contains 15 residues. Deletions cut 7 bases from V and 1 base from J, with 15 bases between. The germline V gene encodes CDR1 KGHDR and CDR2 SFDVKD. CDR3: CATSSPRAGNYGYTF. DNA for the CDR3: TGTGCCACCAGCTCCCCCAGGGCAGGTAACTATGGCTACACCTTC.

V usage is TRBV6-5 and J usage is TRBJ2-1, with TRBD1 matching 9 bases. Germline trimming cut 2 bases from V and 6 bases from J; bases unmatched to any gene: 2. Germline V CDR1 and CDR2: MNHEY, SVGAGI. The CDR3 length is 14 residues. The CDR3 DNA reads as TGTGCCAGCAGTTACGGGACAGGGTTCAATGAGCAGTTCTTC. Its translation is CASSYGTGFNEQFF.

The rearrangement joins TRBV10-3 to TRBJ1-2; D might be TRBD1 (5 bases). The CDR3 has 16 residues. CDR1 ENHRY and CDR2 SYGVKD come from the germline V gene. Between the trimmed V and J ends, which lost 2 bases and 0 bases, there was a span of 13 bases. The CDR3 region has the DNA TGTGCCATCAGTGAGGGTGTAGGGGTTTCTAACTATGGCTACACCTTC. It specifies CAISEGVGVSNYGYTF.

The chain carries TRBV4-1 and TRBJ1-5; 7 positions match TRBD1. V lost 5 bases, J lost 2 bases, and 6 bases stayed unmatched. This CDR3 spans 15 amino acids. Looked up from germline, CDR1 is MGHRA and CDR2 is YSYEKL. CDR3 protein: CASSTYDRGNQPQHF. In nucleotides, the CDR3 is TGCGCCAGCAGCACTTATGACAGGGGCAATCAGCCCCAGCATTTT.

This chain uses TRBV18 with TRBJ1-1; no definite D call. The germline CDR1 and CDR2 sequences are KGHSH and LQKENI. CDR3 length equals 12 residues. Trimming cost V 5 bases and J 0 bases, with 4 bases left between them. CDR3 sequence (DNA): TGTGCCAGCTCAAGCATGAACACTGAAGCTTTCTTT. Its protein product is CASSSMNTEAFF.

CDR3: CASSYSAGNYGYTF. For the CDR3, the DNA is TGTGCCAGCAGTTACTCAGCGGGGAACTATGGCTACACCTTC. J is TRBJ1-2 and V is TRBV6-5; no clear D. Trimming left V 0 bases short and J 2 bases short, with 7 bases between. The CDR3 runs to 14 residues. Per the germline V gene, CDR1 is MNHEY and CDR2 is SVGAGI.

This chain connects TRBV10-3 to TRBJ2-3; D possibly corresponds to TRBD2 (7 bases). V shed 1 base and J shed 3 bases, with 14 bases lying between them. The germline V gene encodes CDR1 ENHRY and CDR2 SYGVKD. This CDR3 is built from 16 residues. CDR3 sequence: CAISEFRGAGTDTQYF. The CDR3 nucleotides are TGTGCCATCAGTGAGTTTCGGGGGGCCGGGACAGATACGCAGTATTTT.

CDR3 residues: CASSSRGAGADTQYF. The CDR3 nucleotides read TGTGCCAGCAGTTCACGGGGGGCCGGGGCAGATACGCAGTATTTT. The chain carries TRBV28 and TRBJ2-3; D is perhaps TRBD2 (7 bases). Trimming shortened V by 4 bases and J by 4 bases, and 15 bases separated the two germline ends. The CDR3 covers 15 residues. Germline CDR1 and CDR2: MDHEN and SYDVKM.

In this sample, this clone turned up once. V gene TRBV6-5 combines with J gene TRBJ1-3; perhaps TRBD1 as D (6 bases). In germline, CDR1 is MNHEY, CDR2 SVGAGI. CDR3 length: 14 residues. Trimming shortened V by 4 bases and J by 4 bases, and 11 bases separated the two germline ends. CDR3 bases: TGTGCCAGCAGTTGGACAGCTTCAGGAAACACCATATATTTT. It specifies CASSWTASGNTIYF.

The chain recombines TRBV18 with TRBJ2-7; TRBD1 matches at 9 bases. CDR1 is KGHSH, CDR2 LQKENI, per germline. This CDR3 is 15 amino acids long. Germline trimming cut 4 bases from V and 3 bases from J; bases unmatched to any gene: 7. CDR3 nucleotide sequence: TGTGCCAGCTCACACCGGACAGGGGATGGCTACGAGCAGTACTTC. Translation: CASSHRTGDGYEQYF.

The rearrangement links TRBV20-1 to TRBJ1-1; D gene uncertain. V lost 1 base and J lost 11, with 8 bases in between. Germline V gene data show CDR1 as DFQATT and CDR2 as SNEGSKA (reference sequence). CDR3 length: 10 amino acids. The CDR3 spells CSARVQQAFF. The DNA of the CDR3 is TGCAGTGCTAGAGTACAGCAGGCTTTCTTT.

The genes are TRBV7-6 and TRBJ1-6, with D possibly matching TRBD1 (5 bases). Trimming cost V 8 bases and J 0 bases, with 8 bases left between them. The germline CDR1 and CDR2 sequences are SGHVS and FNYEAQ. The CDR3 consists of 14 residues. The CDR3 DNA reads TGTGCCAGCGGGGGGAGCTCCTATAATTCACCCCTCCACTTT. Amino acids: CASGGSSYNSPLHF.

This chain joins TRBV7-2 and TRBJ1-6; 7 bases map to TRBD1. The CDR3 is 16 residues long. The J segment lost 5 bases and the V segment lost 2 bases, leaving 6 bases of the junction unmatched. Germline V CDR1 and CDR2: SGHTA, FQGNSA. CDR3 sequence: CASSLLGTANNSPLHF. CDR3 sequence (DNA): TGTGCCAGCAGCTTATTGGGGACAGCAAATAATTCACCCCTCCACTTT.

The rearrangement uses TRBV7-3 and TRBJ1-2, with 10 bases aligning to TRBD1. With 5 bases clipped from V and 7 bases from J, the junction kept 4 bases outside the gene matches. Germline V gene sequence: CDR1 SGHTA, CDR2 FQGTGA. This CDR3 has 13 amino acids. This chain's CDR3 is CASSLGTGVGYTF. For the CDR3, the DNA is TGTGCCAGCAGCCTTGGGACAGGGGTTGGCTACACCTTC.